A selection of T cell receptor beta chains follows, all from one sample in a study of CD4 T cells in relation to SARS-CoV-2 and coronaviruses. The data were produced by immunoSEQ multiplex PCR, yet TCRdb's version contains in-frame clones alone and is incomplete. Of 35,000 to 45,000 clones in the sample, roughly 88% were seen once. The sequenced material came from memory CD4+ T cells from PBMCs. These receptors were obtained from an adult with COVID-19. The CDR3 runs from the conserved cysteine through the conserved F or W. Each record gives: J gene, D gene, clone size, V gene, CDR3 DNA, CDR3 protein. D genes are given only for firm matches. Clone sizes are given selectively: once, few, many, or a class where the clone is expanded.

>TRBJ1-6|.|.|TRBV18
TGTGCCAGCTCAGACCTTGGCTCCTATAATTCACCCCTCCACTTT
CASSDLGSYNSPLHF
>TRBJ1-6|.|.|TRBV25-1
TGTGCCAGCGGAGTCGGGGCTCCCCTCCACTTT
CASGVGAPLHF
>TRBJ2-7|TRBD1|.|TRBV27
TGTGCCAGCAGTCCCAGACAGGGGCCCTACGAGCAGTACTTC
CASSPRQGPYEQYF
>TRBJ2-7|TRBD2|once|TRBV29-1
TGCAGCGTTGAACTCCAGCGGGGGGCTTGCTCCTACGAGCAGTACTTC
CSVELQRGACSYEQYF
>TRBJ1-1|.|few|TRBV5-6
TGTGCCAGCAGCTTGGCCGAGAACACTGAAGCTTTCTTT
CASSLAENTEAFF
>TRBJ1-1|.|.|TRBV13
TGTGCCAGCAGCTTAGTGACGGGTGCAGCTTTCTTT
CASSLVTGAAFF
>TRBJ2-4|TRBD1|.|TRBV5-1
TGCGCCAGCAGCTTGGGGACAGGCCAAAACATTCAGTACTTC
CASSLGTGQNIQYF
>TRBJ1-3|.|.|TRBV15
TGTGCCACCAGCAGAGCTGGGACAACTGGAAACACCATATATTTT
CATSRAGTTGNTIYF
>TRBJ1-2|.|.|TRBV29-1
TGCAGCGTTGTAGGCAGCTATGGCTACACCTTC
CSVVGSYGYTF
>TRBJ1-2|.|.|TRBV2
TGTGCCAGCAGTGTGACAGGCTTTAGTGATGGCTACACCTTC
CASSVTGFSDGYTF
>TRBJ2-2|.|once|TRBV5-1
TGCGCCAGCAGCTTGGGAGCGGTCGAGACCGGGGAGCTGTTTTTT
CASSLGAVETGELFF
>TRBJ1-5|TRBD1|.|TRBV12-3/TRBV12-4
TGTGCCAGCAGTTTCGACAGGGGTCAGCCCCAGCATTTT
CASSFDRGQPQHF
>TRBJ1-5|.|.|TRBV6-2/TRBV6-3
TGTGCCAGCAGTTCCGCGCGGTTTGGGAGCAATCAGCCCCAGCATTTT
CASSSARFGSNQPQHF
>TRBJ2-6|TRBD1|once|TRBV18
TGTGCCAGCTCCTCACCCGACAGGGCGGGGGCCAACGTCCTGACTTTC
CASSSPDRAGANVLTF
>TRBJ1-2|.|.|TRBV14
TGTGCCAGCGGCCAAGATAGGGTCTATGGCTACACCTTC
CASGQDRVYGYTF